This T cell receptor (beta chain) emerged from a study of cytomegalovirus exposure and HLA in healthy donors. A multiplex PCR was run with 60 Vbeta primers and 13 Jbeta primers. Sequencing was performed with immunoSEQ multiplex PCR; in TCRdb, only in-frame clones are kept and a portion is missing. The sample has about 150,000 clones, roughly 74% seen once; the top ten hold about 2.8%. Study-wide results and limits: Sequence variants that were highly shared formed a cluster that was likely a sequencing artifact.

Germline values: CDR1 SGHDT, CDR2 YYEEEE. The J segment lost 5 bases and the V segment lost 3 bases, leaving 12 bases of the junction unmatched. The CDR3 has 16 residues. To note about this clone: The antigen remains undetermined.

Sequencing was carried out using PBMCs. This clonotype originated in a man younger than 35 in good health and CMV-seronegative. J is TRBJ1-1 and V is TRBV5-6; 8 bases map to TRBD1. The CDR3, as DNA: TGTGCCAGCAGCTATGACAGGGGCCTCGGGGGTACTGAAGCTTTCTTT. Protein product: CASSYDRGLGGTEAFF.